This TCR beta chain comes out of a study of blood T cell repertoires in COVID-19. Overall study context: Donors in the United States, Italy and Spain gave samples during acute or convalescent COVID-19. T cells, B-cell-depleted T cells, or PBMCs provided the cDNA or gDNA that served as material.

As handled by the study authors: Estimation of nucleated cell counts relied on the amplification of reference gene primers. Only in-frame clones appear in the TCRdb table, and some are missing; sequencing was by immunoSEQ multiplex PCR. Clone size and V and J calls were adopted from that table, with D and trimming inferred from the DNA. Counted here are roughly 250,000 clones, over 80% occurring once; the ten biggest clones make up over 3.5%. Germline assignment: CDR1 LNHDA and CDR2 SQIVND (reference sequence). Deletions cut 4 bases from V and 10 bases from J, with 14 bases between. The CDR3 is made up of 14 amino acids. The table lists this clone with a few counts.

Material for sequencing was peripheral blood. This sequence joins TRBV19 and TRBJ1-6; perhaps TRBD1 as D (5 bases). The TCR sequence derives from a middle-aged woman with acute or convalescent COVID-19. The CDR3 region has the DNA TGTGCCAGTAGTACCCAGGGCGTCGGATCACCCCTCCACTTT. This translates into CASSTQGVGSPLHF.